The 3 T cell receptor beta chains given below trace back to one sample, sequenced in a study of a mutant IDH1 vaccine in newly diagnosed glioma. Generated by immunoSEQ multiplex PCR, the TCRdb table keeps only in-frame clones and is missing some. The data show 110,000 or so clones, about 90% seen once. Time point specified: week 11, during vaccination. What each vaccine dose contained was 300 ug of mutant IDH1 20-mer peptide, accompanied by topical imiquimod. Their antigens remain unidentified. The starting material was PBMCs, obtained from a glioma patient whose treatment included an IDH1 peptide vaccine. These receptors all come from a woman aged 50 to 60 with glioma.

V gene TRBV19 combines with J gene TRBJ1-2; perhaps TRBD1 as D (6 bases). This CDR3 comprises 17 residues. V gave up 2 bases and J gave up 2 bases, with 18 bases separating them. Germline V gene data show CDR1 as LNHDA and CDR2 as SQIVND (reference sequence). The CDR3 coding sequence is TGTGCCAGTAGTATAAACGGTGGAACAGGGACGAACTATGGCTACACCTTC. Amino acids: CASSINGGTGTNYGYTF.

This clone has just one count. The rearrangement links TRBV5-1 to TRBJ2-1; 11 bases are a match to TRBD2. CDR3 length: 17 amino acids. Germline CDR1 is SGHRS and CDR2 is YFSETQ. V was pared by 1 base and J by 0 bases, with 3 bases of the junction left unmatched. CDR3 in amino acids: CASSLRTSGSSYNEQFF. The DNA for the CDR3 is TGCGCCAGCAGCTTGAGAACTAGCGGGAGCTCCTACAATGAGCAGTTCTTC.

This chain links TRBV4-1 with TRBJ2-3; the D is unclear. Trimming cost V 4 bases and J 5 bases, with 7 bases left between them. Germline CDR1 reads MGHRA; CDR2 reads YSYEKL. The CDR3 covers 12 residues. The CDR3 loop reads CASSLRKDTQYF. For the CDR3, the DNA is TGCGCCAGCAGCCTCCGGAAAGATACGCAGTATTTT.